This T cell receptor (beta chain) stems from a study of T-cell reconstitution after alpha-beta-depleted transplantation in children. This clonotype appeared many times. The antigen remains unidentified. This CDR3 contains 14 residues. J gave up 8 bases and V 2 bases, and 5 bases lay outside the gene matches. Germline CDR1 is ENHRY and CDR2 is SYGVKD. Study results and caveats: From surviving recipient T cells and thymic progenitors came the high day-60 TCRbeta diversity observed in some patients. Approximately two months post-transplant, alpha-beta T cells reportedly originated from several hundred expanded graft clones. Newly made T cells mostly supplied T-cell counts and diversity one year after transplant.

TCRbeta library construction was performed incorporating unique molecular identifiers. TCRdb reprocessed the PCR reads via MiXCR and lists one record per CDR3 protein. This sample has around 420,000 distinct CDR3 sequences; around 15% occur once, and the top ten carry just under 30%. This receptor was obtained from a boy under two years old who had a stem cell transplant for Wiskott-Aldrich syndrome, so the T cells may come from the graft donor. Sequenced here: PBMCs, mostly from graft donor cells, sampled 360 days after TCRalphabeta/CD19-depleted stem cell transplant. This chain links TRBV10-3 with TRBJ2-1; 8 bases match TRBD2. CDR3 sequence (DNA): TGTGCCATCAGTGAGGGACTAGCTCTTTATGAGCAGTTCTTC. As protein: CAISEGLALYEQFF.